The source of this T cell receptor (beta chain) is a study of breast tumors, draining lymph nodes, adjacent tissues. V lost 8 bases and J lost 4, with 10 bases in between. CDR1 MDHEN and CDR2 SYDVKM come from the germline V gene. The length of the CDR3 is 12 residues. TCRdb used MiXCR to reprocess the multiplex PCR reads, holding one entry per CDR3 protein. The repertoire holds 100,000 to 150,000 distinct CDR3 sequences, with just under 20% as singletons. This clonotype showed up just a few times. Axillary draining lymph nodes of breast cancer patients supplied the node samples. What was sequenced was axillary lymph node tissue. The source is a female donor with breast cancer. Some clones in this sample may be carry-over from other donors' samples. The rearrangement joins TRBV28 to TRBJ2-3, with D unclear. In DNA form, the CDR3 reads TGTGCCAGCGACTTCCTTCCAGATACGCAGTATTTT. Residues: CASDFLPDTQYF.